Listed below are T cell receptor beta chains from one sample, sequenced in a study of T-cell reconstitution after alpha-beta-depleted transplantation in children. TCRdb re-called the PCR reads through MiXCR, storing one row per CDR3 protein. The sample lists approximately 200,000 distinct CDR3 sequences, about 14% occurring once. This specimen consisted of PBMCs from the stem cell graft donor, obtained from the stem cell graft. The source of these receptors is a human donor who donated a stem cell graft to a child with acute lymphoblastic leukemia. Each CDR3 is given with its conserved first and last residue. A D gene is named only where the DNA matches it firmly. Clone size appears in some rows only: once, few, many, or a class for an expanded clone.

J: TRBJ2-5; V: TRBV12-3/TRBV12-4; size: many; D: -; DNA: TGTGCCAGCAGTTTAAGGCAGTTAGGAGAGACCCAGTACTTC; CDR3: CASSLRQLGETQYF
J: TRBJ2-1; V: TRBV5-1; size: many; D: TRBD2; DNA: TGCGCCAGCAGCTTGGCTAGCGGGAGGGCCCTTGAGCAGTTCTTC; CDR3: CASSLASGRALEQFF
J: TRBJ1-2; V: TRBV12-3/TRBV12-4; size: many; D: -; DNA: TGTGCCAGTACCAAAACCGGAGGGTGGAATGGCTACACCTTC; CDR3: CASTKTGGWNGYTF
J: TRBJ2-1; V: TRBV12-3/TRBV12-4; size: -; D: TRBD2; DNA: TGTGCCAGCAGTCTACAGATGGTTCTAGCGGGAGTTAGAACCAATGAGCAGTTCTTC; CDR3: CASSLQMVLAGVRTNEQFF
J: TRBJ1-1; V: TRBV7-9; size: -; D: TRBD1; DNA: TGTGCCAGCAGCTTTCGGACAGGTGGTGAAGCTTTCTTT; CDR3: CASSFRTGGEAFF
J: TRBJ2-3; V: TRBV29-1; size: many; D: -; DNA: TGCAGCGTTTGTGTCGGAGATACGCAGTATTTT; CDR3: CSVCVGDTQYF
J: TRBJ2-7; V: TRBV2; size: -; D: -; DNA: TGTGCCAGTTACCGACAGGACACCTACGAGCAGTACTTC; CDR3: CASYRQDTYEQYF
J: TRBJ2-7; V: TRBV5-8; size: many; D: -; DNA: TGTGCCAGCAGCTTACAGGCTTACTACGAGCAGTACTTC; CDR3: CASSLQAYYEQYF
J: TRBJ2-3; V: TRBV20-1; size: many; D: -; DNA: TGCAGTGCTAGTCGCCGGAACACAGATACGCAGTATTTT; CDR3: CSASRRNTDTQYF
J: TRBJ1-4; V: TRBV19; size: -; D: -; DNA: TGTGCCAGTAGAAATCCAGGGGCTTCTAATGAAAAACTGTTTTTT; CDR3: CASRNPGASNEKLFF
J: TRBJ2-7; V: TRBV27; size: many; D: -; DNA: TGTGCCAGCAGTGGAATAGGGGACAACACCTACGAGCAGTACTTC; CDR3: CASSGIGDNTYEQYF
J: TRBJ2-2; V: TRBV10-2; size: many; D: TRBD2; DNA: TGCGCCAGCACCGCGGGAGCTGACGCCGGGGAGCTGTTTTTT; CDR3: CASTAGADAGELFF
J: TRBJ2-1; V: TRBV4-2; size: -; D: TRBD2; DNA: TGTGCCAGCAGCCAAGGGACTAGCGGGAGTATAGATGAGCAGTTCTTC; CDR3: CASSQGTSGSIDEQFF
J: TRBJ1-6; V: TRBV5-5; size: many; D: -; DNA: TGTGCCAGCAGCTTGCACGGCCTTTTTCCCCTCCACTTT; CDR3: CASSLHGLFPLHF
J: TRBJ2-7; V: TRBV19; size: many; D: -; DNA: TGTGCCAGTTCCCTAAAGAGCGTATCCTACGAGCAGTACTTC; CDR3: CASSLKSVSYEQYF
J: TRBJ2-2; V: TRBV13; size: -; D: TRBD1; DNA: TGTGCCAGCAGCTCCCCCTTTCGGACAGGAAACTCGAACACCGGGGAGCTGTTTTTT; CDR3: CASSSPFRTGNSNTGELFF
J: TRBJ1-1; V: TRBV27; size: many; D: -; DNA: TGTGCCAGCACCTTTAGGCACACAGGGAGACTGAACACTGAAGCTTTCTTT; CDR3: CASTFRHTGRLNTEAFF
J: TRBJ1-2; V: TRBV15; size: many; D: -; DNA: TGTGCCACCTCAGGGAAATGGGCTGGTGGCTACACCTTC; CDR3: CATSGKWAGGYTF
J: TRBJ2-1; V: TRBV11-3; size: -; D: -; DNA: TGTGCCAGCAGCCCCACAAGGTTCTTGAATGAGCAGTTCTTC; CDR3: CASSPTRFLNEQFF
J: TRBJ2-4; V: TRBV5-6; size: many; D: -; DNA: TGTGCCAGCAGTCCGAGGGGGGTGGATTACATTCAGTACTTC; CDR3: CASSPRGVDYIQYF
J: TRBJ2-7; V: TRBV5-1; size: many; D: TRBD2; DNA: TGCGCCAGCAGCCCGACTAGCGGGAGGGAGAGCGACGAGCAGTACTTC; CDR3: CASSPTSGRESDEQYF
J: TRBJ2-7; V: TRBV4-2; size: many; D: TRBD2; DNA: TGTGCCAGCAGCCAAAGCCTCCTCGGGAGGCCCTACGAGCAGTACTTC; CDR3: CASSQSLLGRPYEQYF
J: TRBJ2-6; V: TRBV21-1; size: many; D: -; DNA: TGTGCCAGCACAAGACAGTTTACCTCTGGGGCCAACGTCCTGACTTTC; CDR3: CASTRQFTSGANVLTF
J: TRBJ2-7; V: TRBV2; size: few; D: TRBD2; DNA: TGTGCCAGCAGTGCAGAGGCACTAGCGGGAGTTGAGCAGTACTTC; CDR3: CASSAEALAGVEQYF
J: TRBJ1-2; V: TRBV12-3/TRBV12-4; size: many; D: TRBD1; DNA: TGTGCCAGCAGCCCCAACAGGGGACAGAACTATGGCTACACCTTC; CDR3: CASSPNRGQNYGYTF
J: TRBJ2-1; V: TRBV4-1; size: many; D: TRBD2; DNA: TGCGCCAGCAGGGATACGAGCGGGACTCTCTACAATGAGCAGTTCTTC; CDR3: CASRDTSGTLYNEQFF
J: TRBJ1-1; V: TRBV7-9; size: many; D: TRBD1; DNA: TGTGCCAGCACCCTGAGGACAGGGGGATTGAACACTGAAGCTTTCTTT; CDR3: CASTLRTGGLNTEAFF
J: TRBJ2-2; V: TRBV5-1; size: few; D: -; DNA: TGCGCCAGCAGCTTACAGGGTGTCGATACCGGGGAGCTGTTTTTT; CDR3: CASSLQGVDTGELFF
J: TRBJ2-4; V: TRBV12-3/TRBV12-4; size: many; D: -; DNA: TGTGCCAGCAGTTTATGGCAGGGGTTAGCCAAAAACATTCAGTACTTC; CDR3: CASSLWQGLAKNIQYF
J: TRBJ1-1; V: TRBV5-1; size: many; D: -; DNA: TGCGCCAGCAGCCCGAGCAGACCCACTGAAGCTTTCTTT; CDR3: CASSPSRPTEAFF
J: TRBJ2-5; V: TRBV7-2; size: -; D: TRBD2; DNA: TGTGCCAGCAGCTTCTATAGCGGGAGGGCGAGGGAGACCCAGTACTTC; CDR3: CASSFYSGRARETQYF
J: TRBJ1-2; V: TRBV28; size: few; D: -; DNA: TGTGCCAGCAACCTGGCACAGGTGAACTATGGCTACACCTTC; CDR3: CASNLAQVNYGYTF
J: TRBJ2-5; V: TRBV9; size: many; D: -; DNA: TGTGCCAGCAGCGTAGATGGGGCAGCGGAGACCCAGTACTTC; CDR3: CASSVDGAAETQYF
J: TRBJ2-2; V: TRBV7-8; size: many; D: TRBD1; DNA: TGTGCCAGCAGCTCGGGGACAGGGAGCACCGGGGAGCTGTTTTTT; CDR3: CASSSGTGSTGELFF
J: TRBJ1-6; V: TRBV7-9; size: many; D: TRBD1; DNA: TGTGCCAGCAGCTTGGGACAGCTTAATTCACCCCTCCACTTT; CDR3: CASSLGQLNSPLHF
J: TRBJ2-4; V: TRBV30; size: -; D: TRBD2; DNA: TGTGCCTGGACGGGACTAGCGTCGACCAAAAACATTCAGTACTTC; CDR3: CAWTGLASTKNIQYF
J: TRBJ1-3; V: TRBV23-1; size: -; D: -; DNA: TGCGCCAGCAGTCATCCTATGGACACCATATATTTT; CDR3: CASSHPMDTIYF
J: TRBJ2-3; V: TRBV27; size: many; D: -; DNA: TGTGCCAGCAGTTTATCTAATGGTGTCGCAGATACGCAGTATTTT; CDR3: CASSLSNGVADTQYF
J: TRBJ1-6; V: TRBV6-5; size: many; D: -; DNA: TGTGCCAGCAGTCCCCCCGACTCGAAAGGGTCCCTCCACTTT; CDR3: CASSPPDSKGSLHF
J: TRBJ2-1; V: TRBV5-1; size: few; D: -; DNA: TGCGCCAGCAGCAATGATGAGGGGGCGCGGGGTGAGCAGTTCTTC; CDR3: CASSNDEGARGEQFF
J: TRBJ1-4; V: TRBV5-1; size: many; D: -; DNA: TGCGCCAGCAGCCCTCAGGGGTCTGCAACTAATGAAAAACTGTTTTTT; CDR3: CASSPQGSATNEKLFF
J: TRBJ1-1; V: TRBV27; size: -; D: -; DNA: TGTGCCAGCAATAAAGGGCGGGGGCGAATCCCTGAAGCTTTCTTT; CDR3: CASNKGRGRIPEAFF
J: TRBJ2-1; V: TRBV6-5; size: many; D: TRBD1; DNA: TGTGCCAGCAGCTCCTCTGGGACAGGGGCTTACAATGAGCAGTTCTTC; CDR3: CASSSSGTGAYNEQFF
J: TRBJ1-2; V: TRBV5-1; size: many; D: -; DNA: TGCGCCAGCAGCTTAGAGGGCACCTATGGCTACACCTTC; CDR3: CASSLEGTYGYTF
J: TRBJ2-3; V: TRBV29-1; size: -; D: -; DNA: TGCAGCGTTGAAGATAGGGCTAGCGGCACAGATACGCAGTATTTT; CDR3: CSVEDRASGTDTQYF
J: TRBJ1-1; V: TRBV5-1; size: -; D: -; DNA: TGCGCCAGCAGCTCGTTAGGAGGGGACACTGAAGCTTTCTTT; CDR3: CASSSLGGDTEAFF
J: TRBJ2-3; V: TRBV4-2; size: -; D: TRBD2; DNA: TGTGCCAGCAGCCTCGGACTAGCGGGAAGTCAGGGGACAGATACGCAGTATTTT; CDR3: CASSLGLAGSQGTDTQYF
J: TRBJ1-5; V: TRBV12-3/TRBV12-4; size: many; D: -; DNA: TGTGCCAGCAGTCCAAGGACCCCGGCCCTAGGCCAGCCCCAGCATTTT; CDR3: CASSPRTPALGQPQHF
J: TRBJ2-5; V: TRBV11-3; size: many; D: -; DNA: TGTGCCAGCAGTGACCGGGGCACCTACCAAGAGACCCAGTACTTC; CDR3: CASSDRGTYQETQYF
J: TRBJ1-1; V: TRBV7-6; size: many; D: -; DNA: TGTGCCAGCAGCCCAGGGTTGGCGAACACTGAAGCTTTCTTT; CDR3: CASSPGLANTEAFF
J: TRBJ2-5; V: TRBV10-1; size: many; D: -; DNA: TGCGCCAGCAATGTTCGAGCTCAAGAGACCCAGTACTTC; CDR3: CASNVRAQETQYF
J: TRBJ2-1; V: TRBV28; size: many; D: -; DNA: TGTGCCAGCAGTCCCTTGGGGGAGTTGGGTAATGAGCAGTTCTTC; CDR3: CASSPLGELGNEQFF
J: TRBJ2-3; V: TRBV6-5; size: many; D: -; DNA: TGTGCCAGCAGTTACGGAGGGGCAGGGACGTCAGATACGCAGTATTTT; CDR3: CASSYGGAGTSDTQYF
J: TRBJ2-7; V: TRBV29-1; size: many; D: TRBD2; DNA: TGCAGCGTCGCTGGGACTAGCGGGAGCCACGAGCAGTACTTC; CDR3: CSVAGTSGSHEQYF
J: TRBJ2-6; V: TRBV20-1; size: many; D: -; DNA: TGCAGTGCTAGTTGGGGCGGTGGGGCCAACGTCCTGACTTTC; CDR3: CSASWGGGANVLTF
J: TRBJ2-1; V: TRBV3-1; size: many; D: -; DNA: TGTGCCAGCAGCCAAGCGGGAGTGGGCGATGAGCAGTTCTTC; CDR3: CASSQAGVGDEQFF
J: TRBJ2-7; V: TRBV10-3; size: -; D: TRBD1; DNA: TGTGCCATCACCCCGGGACAGGGAGCCCACGAGCAGTACTTC; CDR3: CAITPGQGAHEQYF
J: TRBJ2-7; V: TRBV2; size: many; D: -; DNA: TGTGCCGGCCAGGGTGTAGGAGCCTACGAGCAGTACTTC; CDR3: CAGQGVGAYEQYF
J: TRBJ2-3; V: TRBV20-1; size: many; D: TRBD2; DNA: TGCAGTGCTAGAGCTCCTAGCGGGAGCACAGATACGCAGTATTTT; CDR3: CSARAPSGSTDTQYF